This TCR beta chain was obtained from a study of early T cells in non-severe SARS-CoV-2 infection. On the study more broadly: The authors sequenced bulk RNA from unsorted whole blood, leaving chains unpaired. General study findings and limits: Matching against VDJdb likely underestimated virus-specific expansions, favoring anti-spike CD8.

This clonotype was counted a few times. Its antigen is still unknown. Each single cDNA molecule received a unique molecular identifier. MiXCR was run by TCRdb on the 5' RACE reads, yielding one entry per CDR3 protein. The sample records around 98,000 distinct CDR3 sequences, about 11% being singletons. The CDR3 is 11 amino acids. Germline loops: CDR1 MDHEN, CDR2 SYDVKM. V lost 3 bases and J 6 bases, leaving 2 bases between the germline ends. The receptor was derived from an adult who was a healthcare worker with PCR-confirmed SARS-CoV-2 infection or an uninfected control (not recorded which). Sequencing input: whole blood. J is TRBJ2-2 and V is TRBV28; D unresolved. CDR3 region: CASSFAGELFF. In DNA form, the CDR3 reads TGTGCCAGCAGTTTCGCCGGGGAGCTGTTTTTT.